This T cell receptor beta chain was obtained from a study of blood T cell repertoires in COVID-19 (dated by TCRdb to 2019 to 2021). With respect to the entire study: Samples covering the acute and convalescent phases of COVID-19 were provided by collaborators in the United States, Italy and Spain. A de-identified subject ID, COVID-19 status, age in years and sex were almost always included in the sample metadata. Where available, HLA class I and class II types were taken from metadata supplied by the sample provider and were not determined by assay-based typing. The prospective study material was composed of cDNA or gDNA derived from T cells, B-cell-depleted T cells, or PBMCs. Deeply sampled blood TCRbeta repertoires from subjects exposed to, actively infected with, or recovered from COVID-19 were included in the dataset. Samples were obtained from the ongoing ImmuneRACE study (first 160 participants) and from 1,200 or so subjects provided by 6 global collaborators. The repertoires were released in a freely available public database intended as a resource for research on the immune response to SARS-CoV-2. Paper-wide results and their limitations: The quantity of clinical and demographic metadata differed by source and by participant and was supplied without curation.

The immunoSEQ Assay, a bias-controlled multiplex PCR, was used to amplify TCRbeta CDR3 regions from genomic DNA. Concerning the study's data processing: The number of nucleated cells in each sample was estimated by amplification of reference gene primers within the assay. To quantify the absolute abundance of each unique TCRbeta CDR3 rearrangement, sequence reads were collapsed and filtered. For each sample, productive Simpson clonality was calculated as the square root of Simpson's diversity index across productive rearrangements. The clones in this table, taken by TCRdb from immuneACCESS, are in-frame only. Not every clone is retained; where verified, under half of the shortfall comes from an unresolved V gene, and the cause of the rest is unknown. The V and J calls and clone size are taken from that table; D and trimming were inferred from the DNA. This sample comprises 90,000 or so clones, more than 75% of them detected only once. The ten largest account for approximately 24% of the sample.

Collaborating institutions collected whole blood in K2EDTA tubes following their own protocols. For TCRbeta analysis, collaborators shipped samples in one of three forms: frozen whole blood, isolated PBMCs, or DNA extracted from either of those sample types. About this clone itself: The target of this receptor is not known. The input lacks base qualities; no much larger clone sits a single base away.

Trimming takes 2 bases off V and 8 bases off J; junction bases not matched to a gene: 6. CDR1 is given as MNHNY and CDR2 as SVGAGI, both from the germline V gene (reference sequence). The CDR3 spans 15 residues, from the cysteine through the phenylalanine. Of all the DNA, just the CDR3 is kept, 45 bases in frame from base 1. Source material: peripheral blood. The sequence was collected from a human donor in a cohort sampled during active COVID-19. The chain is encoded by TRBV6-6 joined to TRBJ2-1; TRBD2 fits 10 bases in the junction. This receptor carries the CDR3 CASSYTGLAEDEQFF. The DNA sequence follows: TGTGCCAGCAGTTACACCGGACTAGCGGAGGATGAGCAGTTCTTC.